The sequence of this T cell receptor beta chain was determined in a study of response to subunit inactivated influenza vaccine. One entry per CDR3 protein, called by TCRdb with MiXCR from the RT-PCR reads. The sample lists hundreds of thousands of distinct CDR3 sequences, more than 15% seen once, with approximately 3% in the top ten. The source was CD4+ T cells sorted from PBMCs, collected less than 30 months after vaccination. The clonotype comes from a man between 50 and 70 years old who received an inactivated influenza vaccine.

CDR3: CAWSPLAGETQYF. The DNA of the CDR3 is TGTGCCTGGAGTCCATTGGCAGGGGAGACCCAGTACTTC. The gene calls are TRBV30 and TRBJ2-5, with TRBD1 as a possible D gene (5 bases). CDR3 size: 13 residues. Germline assignment: CDR1 GTSNPN and CDR2 SVGIG (reference sequence). Trimming cost V 2 bases and J 5 bases, with 12 bases left between them.